There are many counts of the clone carrying this TCR beta chain. This specimen belongs to a study of response to subunit inactivated influenza vaccine. The germline CDR1 and CDR2 sequences are SQVTM and ANQGSEA. The V gene lost 3 bases and the J gene lost 5 bases, with 16 bases spanning the gap. This CDR3 has 14 residues. TCRdb reanalysed the RT-PCR reads using MiXCR and keeps one entry per CDR3 protein. Of over 650,000 distinct CDR3 sequences listed, less than 20% are singletons. This receptor was identified in a man aged 50-60 years who received an inactivated influenza vaccine. The chain combines TRBV29-1 with TRBJ2-5; TRBD1 might be the D (6 bases). The sequences come from PBMCs from blood, collected around 5 days after vaccination. CDR3 residues: CSVEENRAGETQYF. CDR3 nucleotide sequence: TGCAGCGTTGAGGAAAACAGGGCTGGGGAGACCCAGTACTTC.